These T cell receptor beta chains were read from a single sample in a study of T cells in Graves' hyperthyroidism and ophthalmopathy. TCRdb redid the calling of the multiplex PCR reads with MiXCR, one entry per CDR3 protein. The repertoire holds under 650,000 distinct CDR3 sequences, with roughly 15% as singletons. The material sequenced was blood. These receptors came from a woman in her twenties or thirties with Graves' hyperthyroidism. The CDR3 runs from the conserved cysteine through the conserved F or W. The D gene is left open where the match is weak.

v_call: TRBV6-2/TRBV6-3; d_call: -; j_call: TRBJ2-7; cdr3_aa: CASSDLAYEQYF
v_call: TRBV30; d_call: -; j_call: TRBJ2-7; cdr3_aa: CAWSVGSPTAEQYF
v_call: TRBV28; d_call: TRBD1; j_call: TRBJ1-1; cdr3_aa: CASSLRQGAATEAFF
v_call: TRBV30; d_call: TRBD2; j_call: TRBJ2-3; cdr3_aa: CAWDPGGRGRDTQYF
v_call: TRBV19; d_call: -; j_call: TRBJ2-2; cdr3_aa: CASSIRLGAGELFF
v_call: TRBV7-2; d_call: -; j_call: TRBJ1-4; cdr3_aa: CASSLAILGEKLFF
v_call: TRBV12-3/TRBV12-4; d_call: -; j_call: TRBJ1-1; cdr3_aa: CATRVGYTEAFF
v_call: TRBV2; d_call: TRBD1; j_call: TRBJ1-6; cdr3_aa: CASTTETGPNSPLHF
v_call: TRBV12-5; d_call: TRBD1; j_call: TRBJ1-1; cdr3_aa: CASGGTANTEAFF
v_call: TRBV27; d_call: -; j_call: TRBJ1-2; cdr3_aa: CASSLFPKRGADYGYTF
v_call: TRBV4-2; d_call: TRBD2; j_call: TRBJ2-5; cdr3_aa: CASSPRTSPQETQYF
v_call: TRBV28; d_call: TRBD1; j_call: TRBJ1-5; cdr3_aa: CASRTRTGANQPQHF
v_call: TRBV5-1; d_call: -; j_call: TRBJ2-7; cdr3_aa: CASSLGALDGTYEQYF
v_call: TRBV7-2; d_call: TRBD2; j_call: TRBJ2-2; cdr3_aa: CASSPSGTGELFF
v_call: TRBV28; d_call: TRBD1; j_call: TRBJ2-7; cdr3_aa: CASSPTGVIYEQYF
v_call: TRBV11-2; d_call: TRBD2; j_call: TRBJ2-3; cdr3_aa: CASSHNGEGRLGTDTQYF
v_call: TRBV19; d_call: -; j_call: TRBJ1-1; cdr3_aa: CASIPRGSTEAFF
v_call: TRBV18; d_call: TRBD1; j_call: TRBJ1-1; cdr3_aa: CASSPSGQGNTEAFF
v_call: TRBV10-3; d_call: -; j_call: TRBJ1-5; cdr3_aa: CAIRPAVNQPQHF
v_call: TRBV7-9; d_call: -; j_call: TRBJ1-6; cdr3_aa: CASSFGPGTPLHF
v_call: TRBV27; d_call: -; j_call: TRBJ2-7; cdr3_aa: CASSLTTGAGEQYF
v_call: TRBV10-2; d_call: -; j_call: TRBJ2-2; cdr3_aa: CASMRQGGTGELFF
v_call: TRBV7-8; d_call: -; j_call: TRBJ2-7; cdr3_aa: CASSSGQWSSSYEQYF
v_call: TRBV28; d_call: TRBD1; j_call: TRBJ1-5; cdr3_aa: CASLGQGVRQPQHF
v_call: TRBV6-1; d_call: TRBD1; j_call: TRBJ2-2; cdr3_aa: CASSLQGFGELFF
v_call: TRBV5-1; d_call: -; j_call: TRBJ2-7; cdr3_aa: CASSLDQRAYEQYF
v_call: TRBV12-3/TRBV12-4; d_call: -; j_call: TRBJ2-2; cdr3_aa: CASPLALTGELFF
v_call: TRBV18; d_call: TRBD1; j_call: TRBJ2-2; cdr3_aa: CASSTGTGRNTGELFF
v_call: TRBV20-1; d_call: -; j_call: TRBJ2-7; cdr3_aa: CSALSSGQGNYEQYF
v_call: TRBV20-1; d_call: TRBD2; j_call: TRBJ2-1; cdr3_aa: CSATGTSHSNEQFF
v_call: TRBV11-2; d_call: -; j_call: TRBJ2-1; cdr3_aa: CASSLESVYNEQFF
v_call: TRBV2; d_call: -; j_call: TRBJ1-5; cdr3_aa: CASRGAVPNQPQHF